The rows below give T cell receptor beta chains drawn from one sample of a study of blood T cell repertoires in COVID-19. Data came from immunoSEQ multiplex PCR; TCRdb stores just in-frame clones and leaves some out. Here the sample spans approximately 330,000 clones, roughly 90% being singletons. Sequences were obtained from peripheral blood. These receptor sequences come from a man aged 30 to 45 with COVID-19, enrolled during active disease. Both conserved end residues are part of each CDR3. The D gene is left open where the match is weak.

v_gene	j_gene	d_gene	CDR3aa	CDR3nt
TRBV7-3	TRBJ2-2	TRBD2	CASSLWGGVNTGELFF	TGTGCCAGCAGCTTATGGGGAGGGGTGAACACCGGGGAGCTGTTTTTT
TRBV7-8	TRBJ2-1	TRBD2	CASSLALAGDNEQFF	TGTGCCAGCAGCTTAGCACTAGCGGGAGACAATGAGCAGTTCTTC
TRBV14	TRBJ1-2	TRBD1	CASRRYRGDGYTF	TGTGCCAGCAGAAGATACAGGGGTGATGGCTACACCTTC
TRBV28	TRBJ2-1	-	CASSPYPSSYNEQFF	TGTGCCAGCAGTCCGTACCCGAGCTCCTACAATGAGCAGTTCTTC
TRBV5-6	TRBJ2-3	TRBD2	CASSLVGPSGPHTQYF	TGTGCCAGCAGCTTGGTTGGGCCTAGCGGGCCTCATACGCAGTATTTT
TRBV7-2	TRBJ2-1	-	CASSLGITSIEQFF	TGTGCCAGCAGCTTAGGGATTACTAGCATTGAGCAGTTCTTC
TRBV5-4	TRBJ2-1	TRBD2	CASSLVAGVGNEQFF	TGTGCCAGCAGCTTGGTAGCGGGAGTTGGCAATGAGCAGTTCTTC
TRBV18	TRBJ1-5	TRBD1	CASSSTGGGDQPQHF	TGTGCCAGCTCATCGACAGGGGGCGGGGATCAGCCCCAGCATTTT
TRBV24-1	TRBJ2-7	TRBD1	CATSDSTGFQYEQYF	TGTGCCACCAGTGACTCGACAGGGTTCCAGTACGAGCAGTACTTC
TRBV3-1/TRBV3-2	TRBJ2-7	-	CASSQSGEQYF	TGTGCCAGCAGCCAAAGCGGCGAGCAGTACTTC